Sequencing of this T cell receptor beta chain was carried out in a study of T cells after yellow fever vaccination. Study background: SMART-Seq v4 Ultra Low Input prepared libraries from low-cell fractions. Overall study findings and caveats: Subsequent booster samples again held most clones from primary vaccination (96% CD4, about 85% CD8). Among all clonotypes, a small share was observed in both CD4 and CD8 compartments.

5'RACE template switching produced TCR cDNA carrying a universal primer site and UMIs. TCRdb independently ran MiXCR on the 5' RACE reads; one entry per CDR3 protein. This table has roughly 400,000 distinct CDR3 sequences, 15% to 20% appearing once. As regards this clonotype: The antigen remains unidentified.

Germline trimming cut 6 bases from V and 2 bases from J; bases unmatched to any gene: 6. The CDR3 spans 15 residues. The germline CDR1 and CDR2 sequences are SEHNR and FQNEAQ (reference sequence). Material: PBMCs, obtained before the yellow fever booster vaccination. The V gene is TRBV7-9, the J gene TRBJ2-1, with 8 bases matching TRBD2. The TCR was taken from a man aged 18 to 30 who received the YFV17D yellow fever vaccine. The DNA for the CDR3 is TGTGCCAGCAGTCGCAGCGGGGGTCCCTACAATGAGCAGTTCTTC. Protein sequence: CASSRSGGPYNEQFF.